There are a few counts of the clone carrying this T cell receptor beta chain. The data originate from a study of T cells in Graves' hyperthyroidism and ophthalmopathy. TCR beta CDR3 regions were amplified from RNA transcripts. A set of HTBI primers served as the primers for a first-round RT-PCR of the TCR CDR3. In TCRdb, the multiplex PCR reads were re-called with MiXCR into one record per CDR3 protein. The sample records approximately 430,000 distinct CDR3 sequences, around 15% being singletons. J lost 4 bases, V lost 6 bases, and 11 bases had no gene match. Looked up from germline, CDR1 is MNHNS and CDR2 is SASEGT. CDR3 size: 16 residues. Individuals with ophthalmopathy presented a Clinical Activity Score of at least 3, a NOSPECS grade of at least 4 and a duration under 3 months. Uncontrolled infection, other autoimmune disease, pregnancy or lactation excluded patients.

Sample: blood. The receptor's source is a man aged 18 to 29 with Graves' ophthalmopathy. The J gene is TRBJ2-1, the V gene TRBV6-1; 8 bases are a match to TRBD1. CDR3: CASSLTPDRGYNEQFF. For the CDR3, the DNA is TGTGCCAGCAGCCTAACTCCCGACAGGGGTTACAATGAGCAGTTCTTC.